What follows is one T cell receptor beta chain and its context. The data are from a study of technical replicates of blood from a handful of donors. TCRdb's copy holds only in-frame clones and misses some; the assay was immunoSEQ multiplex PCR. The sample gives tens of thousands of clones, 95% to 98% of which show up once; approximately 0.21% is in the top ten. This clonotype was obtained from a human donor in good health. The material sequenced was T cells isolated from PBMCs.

The CDR3, as DNA: TGTGCCTGGGTGCGGGCTGACTTTAAGGACGAGCAGTACTTC. Translated: CAWVRADFKDEQYF. The J gene is TRBJ2-7, the V gene TRBV30; maybe TRBD2 (5 bases). V was cut by 5 bases and J by 5 bases, with 19 bases left in between. The CDR3 covers 14 residues. Germline-derived CDR1 and CDR2 are GTSNPN and SVGIG (reference sequence).